The subject of this entry is one T cell receptor (beta chain). This sample stems from a study of T cell changes during pregnancy in multiple sclerosis. V lost 3 bases and J lost 2; bases outside the gene matches: 22. The germline gives CDR1 SGHVS, CDR2 FNYEAQ. This CDR3 region has 20 residues. Sequenced by immunoSEQ multiplex PCR; TCRdb stores in-frame clones only, minus some. The sample shows more than 85,000 clones, approximately 90% of them seen only once. The chain carries TRBV7-6 and TRBJ2-7, with 7 bases matching TRBD2. This TCR was recovered from a female donor with multiple sclerosis, enrolled in a pregnancy study. The sample in question was peripheral blood, obtained in the second trimester of pregnancy. CDR3 bases: TGTGCCAGCAGCTTTGCCGGACAAGCGGGGAACTTAGAAGGGACCTACGAGCAGTACTTC. Protein product: CASSFAGQAGNLEGTYEQYF.